This TCR beta chain appears in the sequencing data of a study of blood T cell repertoires in COVID-19. Study-level information: Spain, Italy and the United States supplied samples that represented acute and convalescent COVID-19. PBMCs, B-cell-depleted T cells, or T cells were the source of the cDNA or gDNA that made up the material.

Trimming at V came to 5 bases and at J to 2 bases, leaving 12 bases not matched to a gene. The V gene's germline CDR1 is PRHDT and CDR2 FYEKMQ (reference sequence). The CDR3 sequence is 19 residues long. Per the original methods: Estimation of nucleated cell counts was performed using reference gene primer amplification. Method: immunoSEQ multiplex PCR; TCRdb's copy keeps in-frame clones and lacks some. D and trimming were read from the DNA, whereas the V and J calls and clone size are those reported in that table. The table lists 45,000 to 65,000 clones, approximately 84% of them singletons. The chain carries TRBV13 and TRBJ2-6; 10 nucleotides align to TRBD1. The sequence was obtained from a human donor in a cohort sampled during active COVID-19. The sample taken for sequencing was peripheral blood. This CDR3 reads CASSIRNRDRGPGANVLTF. CDR3 sequence (DNA): TGTGCCAGCAGCATACGAAACCGGGACAGGGGCCCTGGGGCCAACGTCCTGACTTTC.